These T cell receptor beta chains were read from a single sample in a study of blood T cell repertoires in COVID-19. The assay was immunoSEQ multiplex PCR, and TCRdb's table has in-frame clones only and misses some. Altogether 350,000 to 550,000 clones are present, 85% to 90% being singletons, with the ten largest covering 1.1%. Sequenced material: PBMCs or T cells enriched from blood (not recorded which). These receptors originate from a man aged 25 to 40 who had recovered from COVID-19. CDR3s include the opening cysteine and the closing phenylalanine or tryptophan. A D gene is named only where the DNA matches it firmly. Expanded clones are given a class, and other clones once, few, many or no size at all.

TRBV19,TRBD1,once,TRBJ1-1,TGTGCCAGTATAGACAGGGGAAAGACTGAAGCTTTCTTT,CASIDRGKTEAFF
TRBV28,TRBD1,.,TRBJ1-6,TGTGCCAGCAGTCTATCTCTCGGGACAGGAGCCACAAATTCACCCCTCCACTTT,CASSLSLGTGATNSPLHF
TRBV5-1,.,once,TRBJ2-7,TGCGCCAGCAGCTTGGTTGTGACAGGCCGCCACTACGAGCAGTACTTC,CASSLVVTGRHYEQYF
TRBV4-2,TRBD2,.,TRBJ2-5,TGTGCCAGCAGCCAAGAGTGGCGGGGGGTGGGGTATCAAGAGACCCAGTACTTC,CASSQEWRGVGYQETQYF
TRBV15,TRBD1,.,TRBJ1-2,TGTGCCACCAGCAGCTCCGGGACAGCCTATGGCTACACCTTC,CATSSSGTAYGYTF
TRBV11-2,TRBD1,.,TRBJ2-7,TGTGCCAGCAGCTTAAACCGGGACAGGTCCTACGAGCAGTACTTC,CASSLNRDRSYEQYF
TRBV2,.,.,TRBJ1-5,TGTGCCAGCAGTGAACAGGCGAGTTTTCAGCCCCAGCATTTT,CASSEQASFQPQHF
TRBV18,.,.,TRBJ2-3,TGTGCCAGCTCACCGAGGGGGGGCACAGGGAAGGATACGCAGTATTTT,CASSPRGGTGKDTQYF
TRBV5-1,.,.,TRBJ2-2,TGCGCCAGCAGCGGGTCGGGAACCGGGGAGCTGTTTTTT,CASSGSGTGELFF
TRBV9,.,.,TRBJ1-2,TGTGCCAGCAGCGTAGACAGGGTATCCACTGGCTACACCTTC,CASSVDRVSTGYTF
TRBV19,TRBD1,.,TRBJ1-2,TGTGCCAGTAGCAACCCACGCCGTAGCAGGGGGCATGGCTACACCTTC,CASSNPRRSRGHGYTF
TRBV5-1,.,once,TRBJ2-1,TGCGCCAGCAGCGGGCCCCCCTACAATGAGCAGTTCTTC,CASSGPPYNEQFF
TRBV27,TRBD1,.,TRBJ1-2,TGTGCCAGCAGTCCGTCCGGGACAGTAGTTAACTATGGCTACACCTTC,CASSPSGTVVNYGYTF
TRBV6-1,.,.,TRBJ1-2,TGTGCCAGCAGTGAAGAGGCGGTAGATACCTATGGCTACACCTTC,CASSEEAVDTYGYTF
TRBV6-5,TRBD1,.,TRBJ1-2,TGTGCCAGCAGTTCTCAACGGACAGGGGCCGACGGCTACACCTTC,CASSSQRTGADGYTF
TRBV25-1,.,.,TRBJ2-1,TGTGCCAGCAGTGACCCAACACAGGGAAATGAGCAGTTCTTC,CASSDPTQGNEQFF
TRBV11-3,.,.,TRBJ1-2,TGTGCCAGCAGCGACCAGGGGTATGGCTACACCTTC,CASSDQGYGYTF
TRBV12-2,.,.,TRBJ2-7,TGTGCAAGTCGCTCCGAGGGGGTTAGCGGGAGTCCTCCCGAAATCTACGAGCAGTACTTC,CASRSEGVSGSPPEIYEQYF
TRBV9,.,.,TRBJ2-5,TGTGCCAGCAGCGTAGCTGGGGCAGCACAGACCCAGTACTTC,CASSVAGAAQTQYF
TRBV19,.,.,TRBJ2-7,TGTGCCAGTAGTATTTTCAGGGGATCCTACGAGCAGTACTTC,CASSIFRGSYEQYF
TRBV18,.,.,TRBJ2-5,TGTGCCAGCCCACCAACGAGCGAGACCCAGTACTTC,CASPPTSETQYF
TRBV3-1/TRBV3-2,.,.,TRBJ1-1,TGTGCCAGCAGCCACAACACAGGGTACACTGAAGCTTTCTTT,CASSHNTGYTEAFF
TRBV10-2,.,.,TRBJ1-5,TGCGCCAGCAGCGACGTATCGCCGGGTCAGAATCAGCCCCAGCATTTT,CASSDVSPGQNQPQHF
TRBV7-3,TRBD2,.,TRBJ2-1,TGTGCCAGCAGCTTAAGGGCTAGCGGGAGTAATGAGCAGTTCTTC,CASSLRASGSNEQFF
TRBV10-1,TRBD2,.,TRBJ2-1,TGCGCCAGCAGCGACAGCGGGAGCCTCTCCTCCTATGAGCAGTTCTTC,CASSDSGSLSSYEQFF
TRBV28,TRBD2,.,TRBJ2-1,TGTGCCAGCAGTTTTATTCTGGGAGGGAATGAGCAGTTCTTC,CASSFILGGNEQFF
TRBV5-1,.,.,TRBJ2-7,TGCGCCAGCAGCTTGGGACAGACAAGCTCCTACGAGCAGTACTTC,CASSLGQTSSYEQYF
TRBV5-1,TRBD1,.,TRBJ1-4,TGCGCCAGCAGCTCCGGGACAGGGGCCGAAAAACTGTTTTTT,CASSSGTGAEKLFF
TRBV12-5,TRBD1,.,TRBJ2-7,TGTGCTAGTGGTTTGGTAATGGACAGGGGCGGCGGTGGCGAGCAGTACTTC,CASGLVMDRGGGGEQYF
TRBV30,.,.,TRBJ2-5,TGTGCCTGGAGCGCCGAACGTATTAGGGGCCAAGAGACCCAGTACTTC,CAWSAERIRGQETQYF
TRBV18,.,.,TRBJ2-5,TGTGCCAGCTCACCACCGTATCAGGAGACCCAGTACTTC,CASSPPYQETQYF
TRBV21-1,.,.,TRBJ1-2,TGTGCCAGCAGCAAAACCAGGGTTTTGGATGGCTACACCTTC,CASSKTRVLDGYTF
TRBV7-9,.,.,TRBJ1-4,TGTGCCAGCAGCCGAAATAGGGGGAGTACTAATGAAAAACTGTTTTTT,CASSRNRGSTNEKLFF
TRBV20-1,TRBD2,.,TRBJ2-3,TGCAGTGCTAGTTCCCCGCTAGCGGGAGGGCTTAGCACAGATACGCAGTATTTT,CSASSPLAGGLSTDTQYF
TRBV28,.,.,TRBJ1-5,TGTGCCAGCAGTTTATCGTTGGCAGGGTGGGGTAGCAATCAGCCCCAGCATTTT,CASSLSLAGWGSNQPQHF
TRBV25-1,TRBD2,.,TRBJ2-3,TGTGCCAGCAGTGTTCAGACTAGCGGGCGTTACACAGATACGCAGTATTTT,CASSVQTSGRYTDTQYF
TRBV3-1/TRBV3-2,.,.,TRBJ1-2,TGTGCCAGCAGCCAAGATCGGAGGTACTACGGCTACACCTTC,CASSQDRRYYGYTF
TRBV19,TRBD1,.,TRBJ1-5,TGTGCCAGTAGTACCTCCAGGGGGCAGGGGGATCAGCCCCAGCATTTT,CASSTSRGQGDQPQHF
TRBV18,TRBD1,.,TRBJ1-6,TGTGCCAGCTCACCTCAACAGGGGGATTTTTCACCCCTCCACTTT,CASSPQQGDFSPLHF
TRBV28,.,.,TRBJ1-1,TGTGCCAGCAGTCCCTTTACCTGGCTCGAAGCTTTCTTT,CASSPFTWLEAFF
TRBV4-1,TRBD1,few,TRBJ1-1,TGCGCCAGCAGCACCCAGACAGGGTCCACTGAAGCTTTCTTT,CASSTQTGSTEAFF
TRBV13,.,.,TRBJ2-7,TGTGCCAGCAGCTTACAGGGTCTGTCGTATGAGCAGTACTTC,CASSLQGLSYEQYF
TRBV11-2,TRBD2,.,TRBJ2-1,TGTGCCAGCAGCCTGACTAGCGGGAGGGCCTATGAGCAGTTCTTC,CASSLTSGRAYEQFF
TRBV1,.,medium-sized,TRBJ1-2,TGCACCAGCAGCCAGAGTGGTTCAGGAGGGATTCTCTCCTATGGCTACACCTTC,CTSSQSGSGGILSYGYTF
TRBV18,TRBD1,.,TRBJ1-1,TGTGCCAGCTCAGGGACAGGGAATGCTGAAGCTTTCTTT,CASSGTGNAEAFF
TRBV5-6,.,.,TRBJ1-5,TGTGCCAGCAGCTCTGACAGAAATCAGCCCCAGCATTTT,CASSSDRNQPQHF
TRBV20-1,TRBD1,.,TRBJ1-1,TGCAGTGCTAGCAGGGGGCAAGTAGCTTTCTTT,CSASRGQVAFF
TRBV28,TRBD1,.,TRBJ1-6,TGTGCCAGCAGTTCCGGGACAGGATTTCGGGGTAATTCACCCCTCCACTTT,CASSSGTGFRGNSPLHF
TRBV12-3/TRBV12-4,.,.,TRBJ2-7,TGTGCCAGCAGTTTCTCCCCAGGGGATGAGCAGTACTTC,CASSFSPGDEQYF
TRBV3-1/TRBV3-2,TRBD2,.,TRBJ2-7,TGTGCCAGCAGCGTGAGCGGGAGTTCCTACGAGCAGTACTTC,CASSVSGSSYEQYF
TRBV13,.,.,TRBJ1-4,TGTGCCAGCAGCCCCTGGCGGGGGGTAACTAATGAAAAACTGTTTTTT,CASSPWRGVTNEKLFF
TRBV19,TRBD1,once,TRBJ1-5,TGTGCCAGTAGTATTCGTAGGGACAGCCTTAGCAATCAGCCCCAGCATTTT,CASSIRRDSLSNQPQHF